This T cell receptor (beta chain) came from a study of T cells in placental villitis. The immunoSEQ assay was v4. Assay used: immunoSEQ multiplex PCR; TCRdb lists only in-frame clones, some missing. The data contain 6,000 to 6,500 clones, around 80% of them seen just once; the ten biggest clones take up about 9.6%. Overall study findings and caveats: Villitis of unknown etiology showed control-like CMV-specific clone frequencies, around 0.001 versus 0.01 in CMV.

Concerning this clone: Its antigen is currently unknown.

A few unmatched placentae had confirmed cytomegalovirus or Toxoplasma gondii villitis. Infectious villitis mothers were younger with smaller fetuses. The clonotype was recovered from a human patient with infectious villitis; the placental T cells may come from both mother and fetus. The sample taken for sequencing was placental tissue containing maternal and fetal cells.

The CDR3 is CASSQGGQGARNSPLHF. In nucleotides, the CDR3 is TGTGCCAGCAGCCAAGGAGGACAGGGGGCTCGGAATTCACCCCTCCACTTT. The chain uses TRBV3-1 (or the pseudogene TRBV3-2) and TRBJ1-6; TRBD1 agrees at 11 bases. The CDR3 is made up of 17 amino acids. The germline V gene has CDR1 LGHDT and CDR2 YNNKEL (reference sequence). J gave up 7 bases and V 1 base, and 6 bases lay outside the gene matches.